This TCR beta chain was found in a study of human T cells and chemical hapten exposure. CDR1 and CDR2 from the germline V gene are ENHRY and SYGVKD. The CDR3 runs 13 residues. Trimming took off 4 bases at V and 5 bases at J, with 12 bases between the two ends. MiXCR was run by TCRdb on the RACE reads, yielding one entry per CDR3 protein. Altogether about 80,000 distinct CDR3 sequences are present, about 8.6% being singletons, with the ten largest covering 1.7%. The time point is: healthy volunteer bleed at 6 weeks. Total RNA was isolated from unfractionated whole blood. V is TRBV10-3 and J is TRBJ2-7, with D unresolved. The receptor comes from a female donor in good health. Some clones in this sample may be carry-over from other donors' samples. Input material: whole blood. The CDR3 loop is CAISAPRADEQYF. The DNA for the CDR3 is TGTGCCATCAGTGCGCCCAGAGCCGACGAGCAGTACTTC.